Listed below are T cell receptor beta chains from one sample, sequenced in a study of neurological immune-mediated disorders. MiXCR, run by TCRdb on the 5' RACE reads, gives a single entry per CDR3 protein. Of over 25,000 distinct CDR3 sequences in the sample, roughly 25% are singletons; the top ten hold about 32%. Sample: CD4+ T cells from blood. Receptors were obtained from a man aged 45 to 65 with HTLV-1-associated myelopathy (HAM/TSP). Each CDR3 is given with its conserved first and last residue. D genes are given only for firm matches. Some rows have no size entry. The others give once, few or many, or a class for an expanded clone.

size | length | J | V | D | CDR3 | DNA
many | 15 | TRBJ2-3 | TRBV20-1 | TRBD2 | CSAGLAGAAADTQYF | TGCAGTGCAGGACTAGCGGGAGCTGCGGCAGATACGCAGTATTTT
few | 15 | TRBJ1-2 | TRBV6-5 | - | CASRATGRTNYGYTF | TGTGCCAGCAGGGCAACGGGACGGACTAACTATGGCTACACCTTC
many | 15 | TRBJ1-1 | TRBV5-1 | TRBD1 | CASSKGQGWDTEAFF | TGCGCCAGCAGCAAAGGACAGGGGTGGGACACTGAAGCTTTCTTT
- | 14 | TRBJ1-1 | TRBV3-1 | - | CANSPRAERAEAFF | TGTGCCAACAGCCCCCGGGCCGAACGCGCTGAGGCTTTCTTT
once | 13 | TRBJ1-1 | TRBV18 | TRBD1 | CARSPGQETEAFF | TGTGCCAGATCACCGGGACAGGAAACTGAAGCTTTCTTT
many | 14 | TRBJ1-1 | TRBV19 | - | CASSMKGLNTEAFF | TGTGCCAGTAGTATGAAAGGGCTGAACACTGAAGCTTTCTTT
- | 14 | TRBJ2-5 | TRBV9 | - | CASSFQGAKETQYF | TGTGCCAGCAGCTTCCAGGGAGCCAAAGAGACCCAGTACTTC
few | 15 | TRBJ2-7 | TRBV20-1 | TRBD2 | CSAPGVLAGSNEQYF | TGCAGTGCCCCAGGGGTCCTAGCGGGATCAAACGAGCAGTACTTC
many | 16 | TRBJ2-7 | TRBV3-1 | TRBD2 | CASSHDSGSQLYEQYF | TGTGCCAGCAGCCACGATAGCGGGAGCCAACTTTACGAGCAGTACTTC
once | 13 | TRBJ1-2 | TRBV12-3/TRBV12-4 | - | CASSFWWSHGYTF | TGTGCCAGCAGTTTCTGGTGGTCCCATGGCTACACCTTT
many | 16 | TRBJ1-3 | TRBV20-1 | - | CSAPRGPTILGNTIYF | TGCAGTGCACCAAGAGGGCCGACGATACTTGGAAACACCATATATTTT
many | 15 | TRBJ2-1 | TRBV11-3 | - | CASSSEGGAYNEQFF | TGTGCCAGCAGCTCAGAGGGGGGGGCCTACAATGAGCAGTTCTTC
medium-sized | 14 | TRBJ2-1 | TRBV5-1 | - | CASTKGHSYNEQFF | TGCGCCAGCACAAAAGGGCACTCTTACAATGAGCAGTTCTTC
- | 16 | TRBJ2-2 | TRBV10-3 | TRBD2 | CASERGTSANTGELFF | TGTGCTTCGGAGAGGGGTACTAGCGCGAACACCGGGGAGCTGTTTTTT
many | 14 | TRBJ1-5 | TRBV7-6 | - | CASSLAQGAQPQHF | TGTGCCAGCAGCTTAGCACAGGGCGCTCAGCCCCAGCATTTT
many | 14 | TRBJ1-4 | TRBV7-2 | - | CASSFSLQGEKLFF | TGTGCCAGCAGCTTTAGCCTACAGGGTGAAAAACTGTTTTTT
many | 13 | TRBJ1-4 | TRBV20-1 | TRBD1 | CSASGTGDEKLFF | TGCAGTGCTTCCGGGACAGGGGATGAAAAACTGTTTTTT
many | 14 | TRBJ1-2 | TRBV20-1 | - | CSARDTGGSWGYTF | TGCAGTGCTAGAGATACGGGGGGCTCATGGGGTTACACCTTC
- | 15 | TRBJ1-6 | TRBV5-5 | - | CASSLFEQTNSPLHF | TGTGCCAGCAGCTTGTTTGAACAGACAAATTCACCCCTCCACTTT
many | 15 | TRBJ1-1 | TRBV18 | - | CASSLASTENTEAFF | TGTGCCAGCTCACTCGCCTCGACAGAGAACACTGAAGCTTTCTTT
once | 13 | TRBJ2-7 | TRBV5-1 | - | CASSLIAGAEQYF | TGCGCCAGCAGCTTAATTGCGGGGGCCGAGCAGTACTTC
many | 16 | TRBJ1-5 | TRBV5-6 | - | CASSASGTAGYQPQHF | TGTGCCAGCAGCGCATCCGGGACGGCGGGCTATCAGCCCCAGCATTTT
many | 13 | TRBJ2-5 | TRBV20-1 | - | CSARDALAETQYF | TGCAGTGCTAGAGATGCGCTAGCAGAGACCCAGTACTTC
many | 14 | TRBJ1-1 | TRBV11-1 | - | CASNLQEMNTEAFF | TGTGCCAGCAACTTGCAGGAGATGAACACTGAAGCTTTCTTT
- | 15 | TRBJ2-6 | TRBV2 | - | CVNRIGVSGANVLTF | TGTGTCAACAGGATCGGGGTCTCTGGGGCCAACGTCCTGACTTTC
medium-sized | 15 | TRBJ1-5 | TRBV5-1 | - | CASSLDSGSNQPQHF | TGCGCCAGCAGCTTAGATTCGGGGAGCAATCAGCCCCAGCATTTT
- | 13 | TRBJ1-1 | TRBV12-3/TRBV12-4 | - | CASRYVGGTEAFF | TGTGCCAGCAGATACGTCGGGGGCACTGAAGCTTTCTTT
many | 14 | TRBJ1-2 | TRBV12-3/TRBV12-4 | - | CASSLRGWDYGYTF | TGTGCCAGCAGTTTGCGGGGGTGGGACTATGGCTACACCTTC
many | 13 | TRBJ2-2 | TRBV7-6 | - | CASSPRQGGELFF | TGTGCCAGCAGCCCCCGTCAGGGCGGGGAGCTGTTTTTT
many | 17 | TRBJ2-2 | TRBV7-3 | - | CASRGSGRDRNTGELFF | TGTGCCAGCAGAGGTTCAGGGAGGGACAGGAACACCGGGGAGCTGTTTTTT
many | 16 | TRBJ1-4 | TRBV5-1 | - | CASSLSGYLTNEKLFF | TGCGCCAGCAGCTTATCAGGGTACTTAACTAATGAAAAACTGTTTTTT
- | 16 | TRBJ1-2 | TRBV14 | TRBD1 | CASSQVGGQANYGYTF | TGTGCCAGCAGCCAAGTTGGTGGACAGGCAAACTATGGCTACACCTTC
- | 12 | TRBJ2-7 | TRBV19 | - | CASRGGASEQYF | TGTGCCAGCAGGGGAGGGGCTTCCGAGCAGTACTTC
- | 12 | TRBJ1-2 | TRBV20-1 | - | CSARGLRYGYTF | TGCAGTGCTAGAGGACTCCGATATGGCTACACCTTC
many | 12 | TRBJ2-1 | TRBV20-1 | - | CSAETDVVGQFF | TGCAGTGCGGAGACGGATGTAGTCGGGCAGTTCTTC
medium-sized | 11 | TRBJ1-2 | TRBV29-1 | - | CSVEGNGGYTF | TGCAGCGTTGAGGGGAACGGTGGCTACACCTTC
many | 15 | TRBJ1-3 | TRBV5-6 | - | CASSRRGESGNTIYF | TGTGCCAGCAGCCGCCGTGGGGAGTCTGGAAACACCATATATTTT
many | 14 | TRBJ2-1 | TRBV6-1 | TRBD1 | CASSVDRVFNEQFF | TGTGCCAGCAGTGTCGACAGGGTTTTCAATGAGCAGTTCTTC
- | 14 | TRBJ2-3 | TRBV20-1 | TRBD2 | CSGQTGLVRDTQYF | TGCAGTGGACAAACGGGACTAGTCAGAGATACGCAGTATTTT
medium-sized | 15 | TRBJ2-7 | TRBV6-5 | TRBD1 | CASRMGQASNYEQYF | TGTGCCAGCAGAATGGGACAGGCGTCAAACTACGAGCAGTACTTC
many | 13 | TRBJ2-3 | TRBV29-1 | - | CSVTAEETDTQYF | TGCAGCGTTACCGCCGAAGAGACAGATACGCAGTATTTT
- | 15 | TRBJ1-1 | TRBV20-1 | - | CSASPAGQMYTEAFF | TGCAGTGCTTCCCCAGCTGGACAGATGTACACTGAAGCTTTCTTT
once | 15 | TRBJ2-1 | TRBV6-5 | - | CASSYGGVVSNEKFF | TGTGCCAGCAGTTACGGGGGAGTGGTGAGCAATGAGAAGTTCTTC
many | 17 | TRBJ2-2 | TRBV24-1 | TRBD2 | CATSDFNSGGVTGELFF | TGTGCCACCAGTGATTTTAATTCGGGGGGAGTCACCGGGGAGCTGTTTTTT
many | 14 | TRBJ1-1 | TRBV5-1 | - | CASDGGVGNTEAFF | TGCGCCAGCGATGGGGGCGTGGGGAACACTGAAGCTTTCTTT
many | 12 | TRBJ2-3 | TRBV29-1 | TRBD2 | CMSLGRSDTQYF | TGCATGTCCCTCGGGAGGTCCGATACGCAGTATTTT
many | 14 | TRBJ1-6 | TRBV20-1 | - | CSARGSSYNSPLHF | TGCAGTGCTAGGGGGAGCTCCTATAATTCACCCCTCCACTTT
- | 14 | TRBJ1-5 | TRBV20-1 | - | CSARSWAGEGPQHF | TGCAGTGCTAGATCATGGGCAGGGGAGGGCCCCCAGCATTTT
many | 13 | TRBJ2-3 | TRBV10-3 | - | CAIKEPSTDTQYF | TGTGCCATCAAGGAGCCAAGCACAGATACGCAGTATTTT